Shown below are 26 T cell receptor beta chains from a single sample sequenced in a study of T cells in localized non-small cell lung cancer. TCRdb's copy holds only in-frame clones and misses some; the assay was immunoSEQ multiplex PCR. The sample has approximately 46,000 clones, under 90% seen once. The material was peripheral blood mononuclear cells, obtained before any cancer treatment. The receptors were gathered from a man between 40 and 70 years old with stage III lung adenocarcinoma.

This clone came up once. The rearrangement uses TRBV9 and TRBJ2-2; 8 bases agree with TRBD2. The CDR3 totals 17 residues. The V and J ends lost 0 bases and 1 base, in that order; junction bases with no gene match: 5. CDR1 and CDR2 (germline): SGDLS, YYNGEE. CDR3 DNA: TGTGCCAGCAGCGTAGCTATAGCGGGGATGAACACCGGGGAGCTGTTTTTT. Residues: CASSVAIAGMNTGELFF.

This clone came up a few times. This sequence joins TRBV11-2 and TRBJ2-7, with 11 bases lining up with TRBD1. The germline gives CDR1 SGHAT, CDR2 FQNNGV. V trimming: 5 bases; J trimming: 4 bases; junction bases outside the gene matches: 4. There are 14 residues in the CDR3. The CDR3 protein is CASSLGQGAYEQYF. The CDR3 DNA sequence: TGTGCCAGCAGCCTCGGACAGGGGGCGTACGAGCAGTACTTC.

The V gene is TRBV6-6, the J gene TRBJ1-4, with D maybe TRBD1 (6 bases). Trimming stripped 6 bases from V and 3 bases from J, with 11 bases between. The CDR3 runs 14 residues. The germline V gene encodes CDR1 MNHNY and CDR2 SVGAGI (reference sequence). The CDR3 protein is CASSLGGANEKLFF. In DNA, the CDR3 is TGTGCCAGCAGCCTCGGGGGCGCTAATGAAAAACTGTTTTTT.

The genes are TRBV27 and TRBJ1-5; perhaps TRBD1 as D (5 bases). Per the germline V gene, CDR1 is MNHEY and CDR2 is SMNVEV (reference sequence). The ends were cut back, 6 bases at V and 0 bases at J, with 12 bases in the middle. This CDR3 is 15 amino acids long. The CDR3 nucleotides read TGTGCCAGCAGGAACGCGGGGCTTAGCAATCAGCCCCAGCATTTT. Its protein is CASRNAGLSNQPQHF.

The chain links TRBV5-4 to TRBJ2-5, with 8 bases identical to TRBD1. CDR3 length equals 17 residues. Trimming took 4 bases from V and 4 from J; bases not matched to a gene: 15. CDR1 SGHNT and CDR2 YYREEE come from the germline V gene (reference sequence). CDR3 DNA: TGTGCCAGCAGCCCGCGTGGGTCCCAGGGGGCGCGAGAGACCCAGTACTTC. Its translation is CASSPRGSQGARETQYF.

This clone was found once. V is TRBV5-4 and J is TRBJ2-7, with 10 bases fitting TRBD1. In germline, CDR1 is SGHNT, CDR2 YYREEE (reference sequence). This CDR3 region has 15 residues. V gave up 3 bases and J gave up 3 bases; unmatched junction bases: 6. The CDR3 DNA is TGTGCCAGCAGCTCCCGACAGGGGGCTAACTACGAGCAGTACTTC. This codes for CASSSRQGANYEQYF. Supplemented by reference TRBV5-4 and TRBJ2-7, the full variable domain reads ETGVTQSPTHLIKTRGQQVTLRCSSQSGHNTVSWYQQALGQGPQFIFQYYREEENGRGNFPPRFSGLQFPNYSSELNVNALELDDSALYLCASSSRQGANYEQYFGPGTRLTVT.

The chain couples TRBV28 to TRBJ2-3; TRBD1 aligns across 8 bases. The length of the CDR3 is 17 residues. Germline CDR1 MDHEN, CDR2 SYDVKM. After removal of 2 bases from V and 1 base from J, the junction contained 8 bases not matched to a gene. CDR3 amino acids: CASSLLPPTGGTDTQYF. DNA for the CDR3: TGTGCCAGCAGTTTACTACCCCCGACAGGGGGCACAGATACGCAGTATTTT.

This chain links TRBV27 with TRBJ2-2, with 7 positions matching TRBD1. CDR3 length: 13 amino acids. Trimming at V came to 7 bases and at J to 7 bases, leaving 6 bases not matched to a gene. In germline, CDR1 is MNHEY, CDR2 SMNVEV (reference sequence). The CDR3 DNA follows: TGTGCCAGCACGACACAGGGGTTCGGGGAGCTGTTTTTT. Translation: CASTTQGFGELFF.

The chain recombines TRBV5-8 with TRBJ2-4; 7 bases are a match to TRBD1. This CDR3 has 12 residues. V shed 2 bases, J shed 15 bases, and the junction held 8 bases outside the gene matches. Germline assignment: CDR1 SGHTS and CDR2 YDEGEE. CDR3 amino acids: CASSFGTADRYF. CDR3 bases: TGTGCCAGCAGCTTCGGGACAGCGGACCGGTACTTC.

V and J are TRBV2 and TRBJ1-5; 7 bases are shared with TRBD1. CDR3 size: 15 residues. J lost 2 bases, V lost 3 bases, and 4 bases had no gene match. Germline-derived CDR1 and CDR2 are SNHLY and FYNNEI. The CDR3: CASSDEGGGNQPQHF. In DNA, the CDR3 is TGTGCCAGCAGTGACGAAGGGGGCGGCAATCAGCCCCAGCATTTT.

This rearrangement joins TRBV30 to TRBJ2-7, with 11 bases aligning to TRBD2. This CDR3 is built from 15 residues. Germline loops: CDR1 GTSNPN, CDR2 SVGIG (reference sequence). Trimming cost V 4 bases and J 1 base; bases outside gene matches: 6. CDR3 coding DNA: TGTGCCTGGACGAGGGGACTAGCGGCTTCCTACGAGCAGTACTTC. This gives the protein CAWTRGLAASYEQYF.

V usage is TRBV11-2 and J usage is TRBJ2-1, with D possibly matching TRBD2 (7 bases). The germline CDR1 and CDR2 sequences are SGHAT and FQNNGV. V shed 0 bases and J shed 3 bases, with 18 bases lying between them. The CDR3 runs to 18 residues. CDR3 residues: CASSLDDGGARGYNEQFF. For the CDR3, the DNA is TGTGCCAGCAGCTTAGACGATGGGGGGGCGCGGGGCTACAATGAGCAGTTCTTC.

The CDR3 DNA reads as TGTGCCAGCAGCGTAGAAGGAGGGGGCAATCAGCCCCAGCATTTT. Translating gives CASSVEGGGNQPQHF. This chain links TRBV9 with TRBJ1-5; D possibly corresponds to TRBD1 (5 bases). The CDR3 spans 15 residues. V was clipped by 0 bases and J by 2 bases, with 9 bases between them. CDR1 is SGDLS and CDR2 is YYNGEE in the germline V gene.

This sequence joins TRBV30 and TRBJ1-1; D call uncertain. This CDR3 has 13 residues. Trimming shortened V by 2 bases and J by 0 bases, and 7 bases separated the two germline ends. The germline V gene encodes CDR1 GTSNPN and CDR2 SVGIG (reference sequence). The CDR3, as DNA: TGTGCCTGGAGTCCAGGCCTGAACACTGAAGCTTTCTTT. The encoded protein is CAWSPGLNTEAFF.

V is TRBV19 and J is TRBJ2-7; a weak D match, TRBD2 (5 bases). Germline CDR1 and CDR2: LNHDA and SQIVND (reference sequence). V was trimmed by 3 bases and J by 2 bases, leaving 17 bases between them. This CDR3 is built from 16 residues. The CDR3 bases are TGTGCCAGTAGTATCCGAGAGGGTCCCCCTACCTACGAGCAGTACTTC. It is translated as CASSIREGPPTYEQYF.

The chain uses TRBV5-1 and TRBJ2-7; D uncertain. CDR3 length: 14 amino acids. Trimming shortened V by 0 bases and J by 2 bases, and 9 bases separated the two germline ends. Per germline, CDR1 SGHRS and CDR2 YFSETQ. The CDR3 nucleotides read TGCGCCAGCAGCTTGGGGGCAGCTGCCTACGAGCAGTACTTC. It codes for CASSLGAAAYEQYF.

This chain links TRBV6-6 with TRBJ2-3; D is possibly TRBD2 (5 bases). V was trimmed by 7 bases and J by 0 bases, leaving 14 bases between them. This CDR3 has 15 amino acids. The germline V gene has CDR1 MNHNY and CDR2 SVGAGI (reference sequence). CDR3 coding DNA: TGTGCCAGCACCCGCGGGTACTCTAGCACAGATACGCAGTATTTT. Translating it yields CASTRGYSSTDTQYF.

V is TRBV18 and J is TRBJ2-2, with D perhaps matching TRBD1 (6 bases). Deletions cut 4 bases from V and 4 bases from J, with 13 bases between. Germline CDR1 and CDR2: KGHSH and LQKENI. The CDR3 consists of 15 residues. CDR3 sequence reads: CASSLHTGSTGELFF. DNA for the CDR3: TGTGCCAGCTCACTTCATACAGGGAGCACCGGGGAGCTGTTTTTT. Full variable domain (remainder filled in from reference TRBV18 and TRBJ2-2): NAGVMQNPRHLVRRRGQEARLRCSPMKGHSHVYWYRQLPEEGLKFMVYLQKENIIDESGMPKERFSAEFPKEGPSILRIQQVVRGDSAAYFCASSLHTGSTGELFFGEGSRLTVL.

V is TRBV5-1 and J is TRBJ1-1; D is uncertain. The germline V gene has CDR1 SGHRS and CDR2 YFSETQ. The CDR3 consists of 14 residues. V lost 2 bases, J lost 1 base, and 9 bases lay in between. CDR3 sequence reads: CASSLSQTNTEAFF. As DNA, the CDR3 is TGCGCCAGCAGCTTATCACAGACGAACACTGAAGCTTTCTTT.

The CDR3 loop is CASSLSDTGELFF. In nucleotides, the CDR3 is TGTGCCAGCAGTTTATCAGACACCGGGGAGCTGTTTTTT. This chain joins TRBV6-6 and TRBJ2-2, with D unresolved. V lost 4 bases to trimming and J lost 3 bases, with 6 bases between them. Per germline, CDR1 MNHNY and CDR2 SVGAGI (reference sequence). This CDR3 spans 13 amino acids.

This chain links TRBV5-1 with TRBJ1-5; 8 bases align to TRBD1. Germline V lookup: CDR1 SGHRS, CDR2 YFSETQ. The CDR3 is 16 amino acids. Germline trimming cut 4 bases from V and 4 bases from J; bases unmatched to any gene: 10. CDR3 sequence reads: CASSPGTGLGNQPQHF. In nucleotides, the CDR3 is TGCGCCAGCAGCCCCGGGACAGGCCTAGGGAATCAGCCCCAGCATTTT.

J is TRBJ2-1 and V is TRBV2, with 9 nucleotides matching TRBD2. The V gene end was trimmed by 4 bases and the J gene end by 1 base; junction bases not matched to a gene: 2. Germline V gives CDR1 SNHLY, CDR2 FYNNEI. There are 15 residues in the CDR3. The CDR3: CASSGGGGSYNEQFF. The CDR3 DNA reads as TGTGCCAGCAGTGGCGGGGGGGGGTCCTACAATGAGCAGTTCTTC.

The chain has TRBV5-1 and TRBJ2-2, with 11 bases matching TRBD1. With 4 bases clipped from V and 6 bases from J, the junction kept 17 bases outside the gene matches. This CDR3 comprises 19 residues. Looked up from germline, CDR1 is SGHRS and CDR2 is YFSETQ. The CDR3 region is CASSTDRGRAHPVPGELFF. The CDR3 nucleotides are TGCGCCAGCAGCACGGACAGGGGGCGCGCCCACCCAGTCCCCGGGGAGCTGTTTTTT.

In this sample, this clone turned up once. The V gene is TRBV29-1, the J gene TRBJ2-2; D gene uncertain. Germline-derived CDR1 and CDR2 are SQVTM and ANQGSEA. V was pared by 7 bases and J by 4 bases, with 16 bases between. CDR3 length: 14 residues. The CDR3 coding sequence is TGCAGCGCGTTGACCGACCTGAGCACCGGGGAGCTGTTTTTT. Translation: CSALTDLSTGELFF.

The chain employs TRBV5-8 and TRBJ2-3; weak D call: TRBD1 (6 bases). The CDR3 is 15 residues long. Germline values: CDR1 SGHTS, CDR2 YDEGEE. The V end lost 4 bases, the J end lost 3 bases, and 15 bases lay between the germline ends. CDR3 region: CASSPGTLQTDTQYF. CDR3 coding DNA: TGTGCCAGCAGCCCCGGGACATTACAAACAGATACGCAGTATTTT.

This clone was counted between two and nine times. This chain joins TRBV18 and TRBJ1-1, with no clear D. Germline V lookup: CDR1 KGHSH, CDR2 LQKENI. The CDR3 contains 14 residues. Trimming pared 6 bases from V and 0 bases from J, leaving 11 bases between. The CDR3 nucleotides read TGTGCCAGCTCCTGGAGCAACATGAACACTGAAGCTTTCTTT. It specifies CASSWSNMNTEAFF.